The T cell receptor (beta chain) under discussion was sequenced for a study of shared clonotypes between healthy human individuals. Findings and limits, study-wide: What naive subsets generally showed was a larger estimated richness than memory subsets showed. It was observed that 5% to 6% of naive CD4 clonotypes were shared across several donors.

The CDR3 spans 16 residues. The germline V gene encodes CDR1 MNHNS and CDR2 SASEGT. The junction had 10 bases not matched to a gene; V was cut back by 4 bases and J by 5 bases. Details on this clone: Its matching antigen is unknown.

Methods used by the authors: Junction-only sequences without quality scores were provided by ImmunoSEQ, so filtering was different. Sequenced by immunoSEQ multiplex PCR; TCRdb stores in-frame clones only, minus some. V and J calls and clone size come straight from that table; D and trimming were deduced from the DNA. The table has around 1.1 million clones, around three quarters seen once. This TCR was recovered from a man between 18 and 29 years old in good health. Some clones in this sample may be carry-over from other donors' samples. The material sequenced was memory CD4+ T cells from PBMCs. Subset denoted: CD45RA-negative fraction. The chain recombines TRBV6-1 with TRBJ2-3, with TRBD2 matching over 9 bases. The CDR3: CASSGVAGAFVDTQYF. The DNA of the CDR3 is TGTGCCAGCAGTGGGGTAGCGGGAGCTTTTGTAGATACGCAGTATTTT.